Below are 27 T cell receptor beta chains sequenced from a single sample in a study of siplizumab effects on memory and regulatory T cells. The data were produced by immunoSEQ multiplex PCR, yet TCRdb's version contains in-frame clones alone and is incomplete. The data hold fewer than 110,000 clones, with 92% observed a single time. Sequencing input: non-Treg CD4+ T cells sorted from blood. All receptors come from a human donor in good health.

This clone was counted once. The chain joins TRBV9 to TRBJ1-2; 7 bases match TRBD1. V lost 0 bases, J lost 2 bases, and 7 bases stayed unmatched. Germline V CDR1 and CDR2: SGDLS, YYNGEE. This CDR3 has 16 residues. CDR3 in amino acids: CASSVGAGGRNYGYTF. The CDR3, as DNA: TGTGCCAGCAGCGTAGGCGCAGGGGGACGAAACTATGGCTACACCTTC.

The rearrangement joins TRBV19 to TRBJ2-1; D is possibly TRBD1 (5 bases). The CDR3 has 16 amino acids. Germline-derived CDR1 and CDR2 are LNHDA and SQIVND (reference sequence). V was cut by 1 base and J by 7 bases, with 17 bases left in between. Written as DNA, the CDR3 is TGTGCCAGTAGTATAGTAAGGGGCAGGGCGCTAAATGAGCAGTTCTTC. Amino acid sequence: CASSIVRGRALNEQFF.

This rearrangement joins TRBV18 to TRBJ1-1; no clear D. V shed 1 base and J shed 5 bases, with 20 bases lying between them. CDR1 is KGHSH and CDR2 is LQKENI in the germline V gene. The CDR3 sequence is 17 residues long. As DNA, the CDR3 is TGTGCCAGCTCACCACTTCAGGTTTTGGGTGTCGGGACTGAAGCTTTCTTT. As protein: CASSPLQVLGVGTEAFF.

V usage is TRBV30 and J usage is TRBJ2-1, with D maybe TRBD2 (6 bases). This CDR3 comprises 16 residues. Germline V gene sequence: CDR1 GTSNPN, CDR2 SVGIG (reference sequence). The V end lost 0 bases, the J end lost 0 bases, and 12 bases lay between the germline ends. CDR3 sequence (DNA): TGTGCCTGGAGTGTACTTAGCGGTAGCTCCTACAATGAGCAGTTCTTC. It yields the protein CAWSVLSGSSYNEQFF.

V usage is TRBV6-6 and J usage is TRBJ2-7; tentative D call: TRBD1 (6 bases). This CDR3 spans 15 amino acids. Germline V gene data show CDR1 as MNHNY and CDR2 as SVGAGI (reference sequence). With 0 bases removed from V and 8 bases from J, the gap between germline ends came to 17 bases. The CDR3 nucleotides read TGTGCCAGCAGTTACTCGAGGACTGAAGGGGGTAAGCAGTACTTC. It translates to CASSYSRTEGGKQYF.

This clone was recorded a few times. The chain employs TRBV10-3 and TRBJ1-2; D may be TRBD1 (6 bases). The CDR3 sequence is 12 residues long. V dropped 8 bases and J dropped 3 bases, with 10 bases sitting between them. Per the germline V gene, CDR1 is ENHRY and CDR2 is SYGVKD. In nucleotides, the CDR3 is TGTGCCATCGCGACAGGCGACTATGGCTACACCTTC. Amino acids: CAIATGDYGYTF.

The chain has TRBV4-2 and TRBJ2-3; 12 nucleotides match TRBD2. The CDR3 is 18 amino acids. Germline CDR1 LGHNA, CDR2 YNFKEQ. Losses at the gene ends were 0 bases for V and 0 bases for J; bases not matched to a gene: 4. CDR3 nucleotide sequence: TGTGCCAGCAGCCAAGATATGGGGACTAGCGGGAGCACAGATACGCAGTATTTT. Its translation is CASSQDMGTSGSTDTQYF.

This chain links TRBV19 with TRBJ2-2, with 9 bases aligning to TRBD2. CDR3 length: 16 amino acids. Trimming took 3 bases from V and 4 from J; bases not matched to a gene: 6. Germline CDR1 and CDR2: LNHDA and SQIVND (reference sequence). DNA for the CDR3: TGTGCCAGTAGTATCTCGAGCGGGAGGACCACCGGGGAGCTGTTTTTT. It is translated as CASSISSGRTTGELFF.

The CDR3 bases are TGTGCCAGCAGCTTATGGAGTAGCTCCTACGAGCAGTACTTC. This encodes CASSLWSSSYEQYF. V usage is TRBV11-3 and J usage is TRBJ2-7; the D is unclear. V was cut by 2 bases and J by 0 bases, with 8 bases left in between. The CDR3 runs to 14 residues. Per the germline V gene, CDR1 is SGHNT and CDR2 is YENEEA.

The chain is built from TRBV14 and TRBJ2-1, with TRBD2 identical over 9 bases. V was clipped by 4 bases and J by 8 bases; unmatched bases: 9. This CDR3 has 15 amino acids. Germline CDR1 is SGHDN and CDR2 is FVKESK. CDR3 DNA: TGTGCCAGCAGCCTCGCTAGCGGGATGGGTTATGAGCAGTTCTTC. Translating gives CASSLASGMGYEQFF. The variable domain in full, completed from reference TRBV14 and TRBJ2-1, reads EAGVTQFPSHSVIEKGQTVTLRCDPISGHDNLYWYRRVMGKEIKFLLHFVKESKQDESGMPNNRFLAERTGGTYSTLKVQPAELEDSGVYFCASSLASGMGYEQFFGPGTRLTVL.

The chain is built from TRBV6-5 and TRBJ1-2, with a tentative D call TRBD1 (5 bases). V gave up 4 bases and J gave up 3 bases, with 9 bases separating them. CDR1 and CDR2 from the germline V gene are MNHEY and SVGAGI. The CDR3 is made up of 13 amino acids. The chain's CDR3 is CASSSTGYYGYTF. CDR3 nucleotides: TGTGCCAGCAGTTCAACAGGCTACTATGGCTACACCTTC.

The V gene is TRBV11-2, the J gene TRBJ1-5; weak D call: TRBD1 (5 bases). This CDR3 has 12 amino acids. Germline values: CDR1 SGHAT, CDR2 FQNNGV. V lost 6 bases, J lost 4 bases, and 7 bases lay in between. CDR3: CASRAGNQPQHF. The CDR3 DNA is TGTGCCAGCAGGGCAGGGAATCAGCCCCAGCATTTT.

The J gene is TRBJ1-4, the V gene TRBV4-3; D gene unclear. The V and J ends lost 1 base and 2 bases respectively, with 14 bases between them. This CDR3 has 17 residues. The germline CDR1 and CDR2 sequences are LGHNA and YSLEER. CDR3 nucleotide sequence: TGCGCCAGCAGCCAAGGCTACACGCCAGGCACTAATGAAAAACTGTTTTTT. Protein sequence: CASSQGYTPGTNEKLFF.

The V and J genes are TRBV7-2 and TRBJ2-7; D gene ambiguous. The CDR3 totals 13 residues. V lost 5 bases to trimming and J lost 2 bases, with 10 bases between them. The germline V gene encodes CDR1 SGHTA and CDR2 FQGNSA. CDR3 residues: CASSVDTTYEQYF. DNA for the CDR3: TGTGCCAGCAGCGTCGACACTACCTACGAGCAGTACTTC. The full variable domain, completed using reference TRBV7-2 and TRBJ2-7, is GAGVSQSPSNKVTEKGKDVELRCDPISGHTALYWYRQSLGQGLEFLIYFQGNSAPDKSGLPSDRFSAERTGGSVSTLTIQRTQQEDSAVYLCASSVDTTYEQYFGPGTRLTVT.

The V and J genes are TRBV5-5 and TRBJ2-4; D is possibly TRBD1 (6 bases). Germline assignment: CDR1 SGHKS and CDR2 YYEKEE (reference sequence). The ends were cut back, 0 bases at V and 8 bases at J, with 15 bases in the middle. This CDR3 has 15 amino acids. The CDR3 bases are TGTGCCAGCAGCTTGGATTTCAGGGGACGGGACATTCAGTACTTC. Its translation is CASSLDFRGRDIQYF. Variable domain in full (rest from reference TRBV5-5 and TRBJ2-4): DAGVTQSPTHLIKTRGQQVTLRCSPISGHKSVSWYQQVLGQGPQFIFQYYEKEERGRGNFPDRFSARQFPNYSSELNVNALLLGDSALYLCASSLDFRGRDIQYFGAGTRLSVL.

The V and J genes are TRBV11-1 and TRBJ1-1; 12 nucleotides match TRBD1. CDR1 is SGHAT, CDR2 FQDESV, per germline (reference sequence). V trimming: 5 bases; J trimming: 11 bases; junction bases outside the gene matches: 6. CDR3 length equals 13 residues. The DNA of the CDR3 is TGTGCCAGCAGCCACGGGACAGGGGGCTTGGCTTTCTTT. Translating gives CASSHGTGGLAFF.

The chain is built from TRBV4-1 and TRBJ2-1, with 13 bases that match TRBD2. The CDR3 consists of 15 residues. V shed 4 bases and J 5 bases; nucleotides not matched to a gene: 2. Germline CDR1 is MGHRA and CDR2 is YSYEKL. CDR3 nucleotides: TGCGCCAGCAGCCCCGGGACTAGCGGGGACAATGAGCAGTTCTTC. It is translated as CASSPGTSGDNEQFF.

The chain links TRBV29-1 to TRBJ2-7; 10 positions match TRBD2. Trimming removed 5 bases from V and 0 bases from J; junction bases left unmatched: 4. This CDR3 has 14 amino acids. Per the germline V gene, CDR1 is SQVTM and CDR2 is ANQGSEA. This chain's CDR3 is CSVRAGGSSYEQYF. The CDR3 DNA follows: TGCAGCGTTAGAGCGGGAGGGAGCTCCTACGAGCAGTACTTC.

The chain recombines TRBV4-1 with TRBJ2-3; D tentatively reads TRBD1 or TRBD2 (5 bases each). CDR3 length: 18 residues. Germline V gene data show CDR1 as MGHRA and CDR2 as YSYEKL. Between the trimmed V and J ends, which lost 1 base and 2 bases, there was a span of 19 bases. The CDR3: CASSQVAGTSLLTDTQYF. DNA of the CDR3: TGCGCCAGCAGCCAAGTGGCTGGGACCTCGCTCCTCACAGATACGCAGTATTTT.

In its sample, this clone was seen once. CDR3 in DNA: TGTGCCAGTAGTATGGTAACAGGGGGCAGCCTCTTAGATTTTAGCAATCAGCCCCAGCATTTT. It specifies CASSMVTGGSLLDFSNQPQHF. V gene TRBV19 combines with J gene TRBJ1-5; 9 bases map to TRBD1. Per the germline V gene, CDR1 is LNHDA and CDR2 is SQIVND (reference sequence). The V gene end was trimmed by 3 bases and the J gene end by 0 bases; junction bases not matched to a gene: 18. This CDR3 is built from 21 residues.

J is TRBJ2-5 and V is TRBV11-2; D is possibly TRBD1 (5 bases). Germline V gene lookup returns CDR1 SGHAT and CDR2 FQNNGV. This CDR3 is built from 15 residues. Trimming took off 1 base at V and 4 bases at J, with 13 bases between the two ends. This CDR3 is CASSLGPQGRETQYF. The CDR3 bases are TGTGCCAGCAGCTTAGGCCCCCAGGGAAGAGAGACCCAGTACTTC.

Here the CDR3 reads CASGLTGNYGYTF. The CDR3 nucleotides read TGTGCCAGCGGGCTCACAGGGAACTATGGCTACACCTTC. The J gene is TRBJ1-2, the V gene TRBV28; TRBD1 might be the D (6 bases). The CDR3 is 13 residues long. The V end lost 8 bases, the J end lost 2 bases, and 12 bases lay between the germline ends. Germline loops: CDR1 MDHEN, CDR2 SYDVKM.

In its sample, this clone was seen a few times. The chain carries TRBV7-9 and TRBJ2-7; tentative D call: TRBD1 (6 bases). The CDR3 totals 12 residues. CDR1 is SEHNR and CDR2 is FQNEAQ in the germline V gene (reference sequence). The V end lost 5 bases, the J end lost 5 bases, and 10 bases lay between the germline ends. DNA for the CDR3: TGTGCCAGCAGCCCTGAGGGGGACGAGCAGTACTTC. Translated, it gives CASSPEGDEQYF.

This chain connects TRBV18 to TRBJ1-3, with a possible D match to TRBD1 (6 bases). The length of the CDR3 is 14 residues. The V end lost 4 bases, the J end lost 3 bases, and 10 bases lay between the germline ends. Germline V gene sequence: CDR1 KGHSH, CDR2 LQKENI. CDR3 sequence reads: CASSQQGNGNTIYF. In DNA, the CDR3 is TGTGCCAGCTCACAACAGGGAAATGGAAACACCATATATTTT.

This chain links TRBV19 with TRBJ2-6, with unresolved D. The CDR3 consists of 16 residues. V lost 1 base, J lost 0 bases, and 7 bases lay in between. CDR1 is LNHDA and CDR2 is SQIVND in the germline V gene (reference sequence). This CDR3 reads CASSIAGSSGANVLTF. The CDR3 nucleotides are TGTGCCAGTAGTATAGCGGGTAGCTCTGGGGCCAACGTCCTGACTTTC.

The chain is built from TRBV4-3 and TRBJ2-5, with D hard to call. This CDR3 has 15 residues. CDR1 and CDR2 from the germline V gene are LGHNA and YSLEER. The ends were cut back, 0 bases at V and 1 base at J, with 9 bases in the middle. CDR3 region: CASSQDWGAQETQYF. CDR3 nucleotide sequence: TGCGCCAGCAGCCAAGATTGGGGTGCCCAAGAGACCCAGTACTTC.

This chain joins TRBV7-9 and TRBJ2-2, with 13 nucleotides matching TRBD2. J lost 5 bases, V lost 5 bases, and 5 bases had no gene match. The germline V gene encodes CDR1 SEHNR and CDR2 FQNEAQ (reference sequence). CDR3 length equals 16 residues. The CDR3 DNA reads as TGTGCCAGCAGCCTGGGGACTAGCGGGGAGACCGGGGAGCTGTTTTTT. Encoded protein: CASSLGTSGETGELFF. The whole variable domain, filled in from reference TRBV7-9 and TRBJ2-2, reads DTGVSQNPRHKITKRGQNVTFRCDPISEHNRLYWYRQTLGQGPEFLTYFQNEAQLEKSRLLSDRFSAERPKGSFSTLEIQRTEQGDSAMYLCASSLGTSGETGELFFGEGSRLTVL.